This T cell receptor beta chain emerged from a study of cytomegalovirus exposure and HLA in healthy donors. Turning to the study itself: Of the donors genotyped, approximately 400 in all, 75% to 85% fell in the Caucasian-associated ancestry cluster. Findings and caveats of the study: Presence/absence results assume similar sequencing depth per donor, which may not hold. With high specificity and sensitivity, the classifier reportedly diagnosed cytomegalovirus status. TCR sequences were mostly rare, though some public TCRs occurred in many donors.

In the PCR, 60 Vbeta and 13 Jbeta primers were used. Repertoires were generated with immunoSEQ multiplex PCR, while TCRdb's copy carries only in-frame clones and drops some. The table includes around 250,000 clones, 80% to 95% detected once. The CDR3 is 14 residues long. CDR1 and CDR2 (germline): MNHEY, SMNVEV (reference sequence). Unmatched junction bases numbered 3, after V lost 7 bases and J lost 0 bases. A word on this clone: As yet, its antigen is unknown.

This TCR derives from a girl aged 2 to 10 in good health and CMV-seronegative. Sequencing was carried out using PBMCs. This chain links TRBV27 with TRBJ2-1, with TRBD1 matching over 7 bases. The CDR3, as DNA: TGTGCCAGCACTTCAGGGGGCTCCTACAATGAGCAGTTCTTC. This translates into CASTSGGSYNEQFF.